The 17 T cell receptor beta chains below all came from one sample that was sequenced in a study of vaccination and CD4 T cells after COVID-19. Treatment meaning: roughly 11-day PBMC culture with coronavirus spike peptide pools or control peptides (ViraFEST assay). The Oncomine TCR Beta short-read assay was applied to DNA of cultured CD4+ T cells. MiXCR, applied by TCRdb to the PCR reads, yields one record per CDR3 protein. The sample shows approximately 19,000 distinct CDR3 sequences, approximately 78% of them seen only once. These receptors' antigens are unknown. The specimen was CD4+ T cells from blood, cultured in vitro, collected after SARS-CoV-2 vaccination. The receptors shown here come from a human donor who received a COVID-19 vaccine.

This sequence joins TRBV10-3 and TRBJ1-1, with 9 bases aligning to TRBD1. Looked up from germline, CDR1 is ENHRY and CDR2 is SYGVKD. This CDR3 spans 13 amino acids. Unmatched junction bases numbered 9, after V lost 9 bases and J lost 7 bases. CDR3 nucleotides: TGTGCCATTAGGGGACAGGGTTTTAATGAAGCTTTCTTT. This gives the protein CAIRGQGFNEAFF.

The CDR3 is CASSSLSVGEKLFF. The DNA for the CDR3 is TGTGCCAGCAGCTCCCTTTCGGTGGGTGAAAAACTGTTTTTT. The genes are TRBV12-3 or TRBV12-4 and TRBJ1-4; the D is unclear. The V end was cut by 6 bases, the J end by 7 bases, with 15 bases between. This CDR3 comprises 14 residues.

The chain uses TRBV6-5 and TRBJ2-6, with D tentatively TRBD1 (5 bases). The germline V gene has CDR1 MNHEY and CDR2 SVGAGI. The CDR3 runs 16 residues. Trimming shortened V by 0 bases and J by 3 bases, and 9 bases separated the two germline ends. CDR3 in DNA: TGTGCCAGCAGTTACTCTGACAGTTATGGGGCCAACGTCCTGACTTTC. Residues: CASSYSDSYGANVLTF.

This clonotype was recorded once. The chain recombines TRBV30 with TRBJ2-7, with 7 positions matching TRBD1. The ends lost 4 bases at V and 3 bases at J; junction bases unmatched: 3. Per germline, CDR1 GTSNPN and CDR2 SVGIG (reference sequence). The CDR3 spans 12 residues. The chain's CDR3 is CAWNPGGYEQYF. CDR3 sequence (DNA): TGTGCCTGGAACCCAGGGGGCTACGAGCAGTACTTC.

The CDR3 nucleotides read TGTGCCAGTAGAGCACAGGGATTAAGCAATCAGCCCCAGCATTTT. Protein: CASRAQGLSNQPQHF. This chain links TRBV19 with TRBJ1-5; TRBD1 is a possible D gene (6 bases). Germline-derived CDR1 and CDR2 are LNHDA and SQIVND (reference sequence). Trimming left V 6 bases short and J 1 base short, with 13 bases between. The CDR3 consists of 15 residues.

The chain has TRBV24-1 and TRBJ2-7; 7 positions match TRBD1. V was clipped by 3 bases and J by 4 bases; unmatched bases: 8. The germline V gene has CDR1 KGHDR and CDR2 SFDVKD. The length of the CDR3 is 15 residues. CDR3 coding DNA: TGTGCCACCAGTGATCCCCGACAGGGTAGTTACGAGCAGTACTTC. Protein sequence: CATSDPRQGSYEQYF.

The rearrangement links TRBV7-2 to TRBJ1-6, with D perhaps matching TRBD1 (6 bases). Germline values: CDR1 SGHTA, CDR2 FQGNSA. CDR3 size: 13 residues. Trimming cost V 2 bases and J 10 bases, with 9 bases left between them. CDR3 bases: TGTGCCAGCAGCTTACCAGGGGCATCACCCCTCCACTTT. Its translation is CASSLPGASPLHF.

V and J are TRBV14 and TRBJ1-1; TRBD1 might be the D (5 bases). Per germline, CDR1 SGHDN and CDR2 FVKESK. The CDR3 runs 17 residues. The V gene lost 0 bases and the J gene lost 4 bases, with 18 bases spanning the gap. CDR3 bases: TGTGCCAGCAGCCAAGATCTCGGGGGGGGGTTCGCCACTGAAGCTTTCTTT. It encodes CASSQDLGGGFATEAFF.

This clonotype was recorded a few times. The rearrangement uses TRBV20-1 and TRBJ2-5, with 7 bases fitting TRBD1. J was trimmed by 5 bases and V by 5 bases; bases with no gene match: 8. The CDR3 extends over 13 amino acids. Germline V CDR1 and CDR2: DFQATT, SNEGSKA (reference sequence). This CDR3 is CSADTGVGETQYF. The CDR3 bases are TGCAGTGCTGACACAGGGGTGGGGGAGACCCAGTACTTC.

V gene TRBV19 combines with J gene TRBJ2-2, with TRBD1 as a possible D gene (5 bases). V lost 6 bases to trimming and J lost 5 bases, with 13 bases between them. The CDR3 has 14 amino acids. Per the germline V gene, CDR1 is LNHDA and CDR2 is SQIVND (reference sequence). This CDR3 is CASRTARDTGELFF. The CDR3 coding sequence is TGTGCCAGTAGAACTGCCAGGGATACCGGGGAGCTGTTTTTT.

The V gene is TRBV2, the J gene TRBJ1-2, with D maybe TRBD1 (5 bases). The length of the CDR3 is 14 residues. Germline CDR1 reads SNHLY; CDR2 reads FYNNEI. Trimming pared 6 bases from V and 7 bases from J, leaving 18 bases between. CDR3 bases: TGTGCCAGCAGCCTAACCGCAGGGTTTGGTGGCTACACCTTC. Translating gives CASSLTAGFGGYTF. The full variable domain, with the rest looked up from reference TRBV2 and TRBJ1-2, is EPEVTQTPSHQVTQMGQEVILRCVPISNHLYFYWYRQILGQKVEFLVSFYNNEISEKSEIFDDQFSVERPDGSNFTLKIRSTKLEDSAMYFCASSLTAGFGGYTFGSGTRLTVV.

By share, this clonotype ranks as medium-sized. V and J are TRBV20-1 and TRBJ2-1; D may be TRBD2 (5 bases). There are 10 residues in the CDR3. The V end was cut by 3 bases, the J end by 10 bases, with 7 bases between. Per the germline V gene, CDR1 is DFQATT and CDR2 is SNEGSKA (reference sequence). The DNA for the CDR3 is TGCAGTGCTAGCTTAGCGGAGCAGTTCTTC. It is translated as CSASLAEQFF.

The chain's CDR3 is CASTPGDRAVGPQHF. CDR3 nucleotide sequence: TGTGCCAGTACCCCGGGGGACAGGGCCGTTGGGCCCCAGCATTTT. The chain links TRBV19 to TRBJ1-5; 9 bases map to TRBD1. The V and J ends lost 7 bases and 9 bases, in that order; junction bases with no gene match: 13. In germline, CDR1 is LNHDA, CDR2 SQIVND (reference sequence). This CDR3 is 15 amino acids long.

The chain uses TRBV2 and TRBJ2-2; D not certain. The V gene lost 0 bases and the J gene lost 3 bases, with 5 bases spanning the gap. The CDR3 sequence is 14 residues long. In germline, CDR1 is SNHLY, CDR2 FYNNEI. Here the CDR3 reads CASSEAVDTGELFF. The CDR3 nucleotides are TGTGCCAGCAGTGAAGCAGTGGACACCGGGGAGCTGTTTTTT.

This clonotype was detected a few times. The chain carries TRBV2 and TRBJ2-7, with TRBD1 matching over 10 bases. There are 13 residues in the CDR3. V lost 8 bases to trimming and J lost 4 bases; unmatched junction nucleotides: 5. Germline CDR1 is SNHLY and CDR2 is FYNNEI. CDR3 DNA: TGTGCCAGCCTCCGGGACAGGGGTTACGAGCAGTACTTC. Translating gives CASLRDRGYEQYF.

V gene TRBV7-2 combines with J gene TRBJ1-4; D uncertain. Germline V CDR1 and CDR2: SGHTA, FQGNSA. The ends were cut back, 4 bases at V and 3 bases at J, with 9 bases in the middle. CDR3 length: 14 amino acids. CDR3 nucleotides: TGTGCCAGCAGCTCCCGGGCCTCTAATGAAAAACTGTTTTTT. As protein: CASSSRASNEKLFF.

This clonotype has a handful of counts. The J gene is TRBJ2-5, the V gene TRBV7-2; TRBD2 matches at 14 bases. With V trimmed by 5 bases and J by 5 bases, 4 bases remained unmatched. This CDR3 comprises 15 residues. The germline V gene encodes CDR1 SGHTA and CDR2 FQGNSA. This CDR3 reads CASSPRLAGGETQYF. Here the CDR3 DNA reads TGTGCCAGCAGCCCCCGACTAGCGGGGGGGGAGACCCAGTACTTC.